The clone carrying this T cell receptor (beta chain) was seen more than once but under ten times. Its antigen is as yet unknown. One entry per CDR3 protein, called by TCRdb with MiXCR from the 5' RACE reads. The profile shows around 310,000 distinct CDR3 sequences, over 3.5% of them singletons. This CDR3 has 16 amino acids. Germline assignment: CDR1 MGHDK and CDR2 SYGVNS. V shed 2 bases and J 7 bases; nucleotides not matched to a gene: 10. The data originate from a study of T cells after yellow fever vaccination. The study's findings and limits: Highly abundant clonotypes carried over from the bulk population could end up in FACS-sorted repertoires as contaminants. Detected again after the booster were most primary-vaccination clones, at 96% CD4 and 88% CD8. The secondary T-cell response peaked on day 5, not day 15, but was weaker.

The source material was PBMCs, sampled 15 days after the yellow fever booster vaccination. The sequence derives from a man between 18 and 29 years old who received the YFV17D yellow fever vaccine. This chain uses TRBV25-1 with TRBJ2-1; TRBD2 matches 8 bases. The CDR3 spells CASSEGPGGQKNEQFF. CDR3 DNA: TGTGCCAGCAGTGAAGGCCCGGGGGGGCAGAAGAATGAGCAGTTCTTC.